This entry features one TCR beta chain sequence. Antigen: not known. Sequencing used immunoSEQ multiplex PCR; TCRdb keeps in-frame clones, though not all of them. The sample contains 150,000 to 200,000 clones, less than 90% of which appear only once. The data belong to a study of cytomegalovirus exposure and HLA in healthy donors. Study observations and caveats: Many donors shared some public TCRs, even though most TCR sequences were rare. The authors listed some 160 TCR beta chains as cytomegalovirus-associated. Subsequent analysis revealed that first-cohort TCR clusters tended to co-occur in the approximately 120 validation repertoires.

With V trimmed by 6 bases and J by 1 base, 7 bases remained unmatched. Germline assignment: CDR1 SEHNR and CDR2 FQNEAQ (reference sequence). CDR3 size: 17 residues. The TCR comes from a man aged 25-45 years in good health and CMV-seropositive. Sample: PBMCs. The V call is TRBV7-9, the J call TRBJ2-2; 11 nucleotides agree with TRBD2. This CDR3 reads CASRPRLAGRNTGELFF. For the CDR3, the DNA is TGTGCCAGCAGACCTCGACTAGCGGGGAGGAACACCGGGGAGCTGTTTTTT.